This T cell receptor beta chain was observed in a study of breast tumors, draining lymph nodes, adjacent tissues. One entry per CDR3 protein results from TCRdb running MiXCR on the multiplex PCR reads. The profile shows about 230,000 distinct CDR3 sequences, about 30% of them singletons. Study-wide results and caveats: That most tumor T cells come from lymph nodes remained unproven. Compared with lymph nodes, tumors were less diverse; compared with nontumor tissue, more. Tumor and nontumor repertoires were significantly more similar in luminal-like than in basal-like breast cancer. Data fit most tumor T cells coming from lymph node, expanding in tumor.

Axillary draining lymph nodes of breast cancer patients supplied the node samples. This clonotype came up many times. Its antigen is still unknown. The junction departs from the called germline gene at one end, perhaps through a read error. The sequencing sample was made of axillary lymph node tissue. The TCR originated in a female donor with breast cancer. Some clones in this sample may be carry-over from other donors' samples.

The CDR3 sequence is CASSRESNYSYTF. The CDR3 region has the DNA TGTGCCAGCAGCCGGGAGAGTAACTATAGCTACACCTTC. J is TRBJ1-2 and V is TRBV6-1; no clear D gene. Germline V gene data show CDR1 as MNHNS and CDR2 as SASEGT. The CDR3 loop spans 13 amino acids.